These 13 T cell receptor beta chains originate from one sample sequenced in a study of OX40 agonist ivuxolimab in advanced cancers. Libraries were prepared through the immunoSEQ multiplex PCR assay. TCRdb carries this immuneACCESS record with in-frame sequences only. Its versions omit some clonotypes, under half of them owing to an unresolved V gene in the studies checked, with the rest unexplained. This sample gives around 110,000 clones in total; approximately 90% of them show up just once. The ten top clones hold approximately 0.49% of the sample. The source material was CD4+ or CD8+ T cells sorted from blood, sampled in a trial of the OX40 agonist ivuxolimab. The receptors derive from an adult with an advanced solid tumor such as melanoma, head and neck, liver or kidney cancer.

This clone was seen more than once but under ten times. The rearrangement links TRBV6-6 to TRBJ1-2, with 8 bases aligning to TRBD1. The junction had 4 bases not matched to a gene; V was cut back by 6 bases and J by 7 bases. The CDR3 has 12 amino acids. CDR1 and CDR2 from the germline V gene are MNHNY and SVGAGI (reference sequence). This CDR3 is CASRQTGAGYTF. The CDR3 nucleotides are TGTGCCAGCAGGCAGACAGGGGCTGGCTACACCTTC.

The rearrangement links TRBV18 to TRBJ1-3; D unclear. Deletions cut 0 bases from V and 3 bases from J, with 9 bases between. In germline, CDR1 is KGHSH, CDR2 LQKENI. CDR3 length: 15 amino acids. In DNA form, the CDR3 reads TGTGCCAGCTCACCACCGTCGGCCAATGGAAACACCATATATTTT. Translating it yields CASSPPSANGNTIYF.

The rearrangement joins TRBV6-1 to TRBJ2-5; 7 bases are shared with TRBD1. The CDR3 totals 15 residues. Germline CDR1 reads MNHNS; CDR2 reads SASEGT. V was clipped by 0 bases and J by 2 bases; unmatched bases: 3. DNA for the CDR3: TGTGCCAGCAGTGAAGCCACAGGGGTTCAAGAGACCCAGTACTTC. Its translation: CASSEATGVQETQYF.

To note about this clone: Other nucleotide sequences from this sample produce the same CDR3. The CDR3 DNA reads TGCGCCAGCAGCCTTATAGGGAACCAAGAGACCCAGTACTTC. As protein: CASSLIGNQETQYF. This chain uses TRBV5-1 with TRBJ2-5, with no clear D. From germline, CDR1 is SGHRS and CDR2 YFSETQ. Trimming shortened V by 4 bases and J by 0 bases, and 10 bases separated the two germline ends. CDR3 size: 14 residues.

The V and J genes are TRBV28 and TRBJ2-1; D possibly uses TRBD1 or TRBD2 (5 bases each). Germline-derived CDR1 and CDR2 are MDHEN and SYDVKM. Between the trimmed V and J ends, which lost 2 bases and 8 bases, there was a span of 10 bases. The CDR3 runs 13 residues. The CDR3 is CASSLGGPYEQFF. Written as DNA, the CDR3 is TGTGCCAGCAGTTTAGGGGGACCCTATGAGCAGTTCTTC.

The rearrangement links TRBV7-8 to TRBJ2-4; TRBD2 matches 7 bases. CDR1 is SGHVS and CDR2 is FQNEAQ in the germline V gene. This CDR3 is built from 13 residues. V was pared by 5 bases and J by 6 bases, with 4 bases of the junction left unmatched. The DNA for the CDR3 is TGTGCCAGCAGCAGGACTAGTATAAACATTCAGTACTTC. Its protein is CASSRTSINIQYF.

The chain carries TRBV5-1 and TRBJ2-3; TRBD1 aligns across 12 bases. The CDR3 length is 15 residues. Unmatched junction bases numbered 6, after V lost 4 bases and J lost 6 bases. Germline V gene data show CDR1 as SGHRS and CDR2 as YFSETQ. The CDR3 DNA reads as TGCGCCAGCAGCCGTATGGGACAGGGGGCGGATACGCAGTATTTT. Translating it yields CASSRMGQGADTQYF.

This clone was recorded once. DNA for the CDR3: TGTGCCAGCAGCCAACTCACGGGGGGCCCCACAGATACGCAGTATTTT. Protein product: CASSQLTGGPTDTQYF. J is TRBJ2-3 and V is TRBV14; a weak D match, TRBD2 (7 bases). The CDR3 has 16 amino acids. Germline-derived CDR1 and CDR2 are SGHDN and FVKESK. V was cut by 2 bases and J by 2 bases, with 14 bases left in between. Using reference TRBV14 and TRBJ2-3 for the parts outside the CDR3, the full variable domain is EAGVTQFPSHSVIEKGQTVTLRCDPISGHDNLYWYRRVMGKEIKFLLHFVKESKQDESGMPNNRFLAERTGGTYSTLKVQPAELEDSGVYFCASSQLTGGPTDTQYFGPGTRLTVL.

This chain links TRBV7-6 with TRBJ1-1; TRBD1 aligns across 9 bases. Per the germline V gene, CDR1 is SGHVS and CDR2 is FNYEAQ. The length of the CDR3 is 20 residues. The junction had 18 bases not matched to a gene; V was cut back by 1 base and J by 3 bases. The chain's CDR3 is CASSLGPLVGQGRSDTEAFF. The CDR3 DNA sequence: TGTGCCAGCAGCTTAGGACCGTTAGTGGGACAGGGTCGCTCGGACACTGAAGCTTTCTTT.

The chain uses TRBV4-3 and TRBJ2-1; D might be TRBD1 (7 bases). This CDR3 has 15 residues. The germline gives CDR1 LGHNA, CDR2 YSLEER. V was trimmed by 0 bases and J by 10 bases, leaving 16 bases between them. The CDR3 spells CASSQDRGRGVEQFF. The DNA of the CDR3 is TGCGCCAGCAGCCAAGATCGCGGCAGGGGGGTCGAGCAGTTCTTC.

This rearrangement joins TRBV7-8 to TRBJ1-4; TRBD1 is a possible D gene (6 bases). CDR3 length: 17 amino acids. The V end was cut by 4 bases, the J end by 4 bases, with 19 bases between. Germline-derived CDR1 and CDR2 are SGHVS and FQNEAQ. Here the CDR3 reads CASSSRVAGAVNEKLFF. CDR3 sequence (DNA): TGTGCCAGCAGCTCAAGGGTGGCAGGGGCAGTTAATGAAAAACTGTTTTTT.

This rearrangement joins TRBV27 to TRBJ2-1; D unresolved. The CDR3 extends over 15 amino acids. Germline lookup yields CDR1 MNHEY and CDR2 SMNVEV (reference sequence). With 5 bases removed from V and 4 bases from J, the gap between germline ends came to 15 bases. The CDR3 DNA is TGTGCCAGCAGTGGAACTGGTAACTCGTACAATGAGCAGTTCTTC. Its protein product is CASSGTGNSYNEQFF.

The J gene is TRBJ2-1, the V gene TRBV11-3; D may be TRBD1 (6 bases). The V and J ends lost 5 bases and 2 bases respectively, with 13 bases between them. This CDR3 has 15 amino acids. Germline V gene data show CDR1 as SGHNT and CDR2 as YENEEA. CDR3 DNA: TGTGCCAGCAGCCCAGGACAGCTCACCTACAATGAGCAGTTCTTC. Its protein is CASSPGQLTYNEQFF.